These 26 T cell receptor beta chains originate from one sample sequenced in a study of T cells in Graves' hyperthyroidism and ophthalmopathy. It was RNA transcripts that yielded the amplified TCR beta CDR3 regions. First-round RT-PCR of the TCR CDR3 relied on the HTBI primer set. In TCRdb, the multiplex PCR reads were re-called with MiXCR into one record per CDR3 protein. The table records 250,000 to 300,000 distinct CDR3 sequences, more than 14% of them present only once. Sequencing input: blood. These receptors all stem from a woman aged 40 to 55 with Graves' hyperthyroidism that later progressed to Graves' ophthalmopathy.

Comment on this clonotype: Since a much larger clone is just one base distant, this may be a read error. The V and J genes are TRBV28 and TRBJ1-6; weak D call: TRBD1 (6 bases). From germline, CDR1 is MDHEN and CDR2 SYDVKM. This CDR3 is 15 amino acids long. V gave up 5 bases and J gave up 5 bases, with 13 bases separating them. The CDR3 DNA sequence: TGTGCCAGCAGTCGGGGACAAGGGGATAATTCACCCCTCCACTTT. Translating gives CASSRGQGDNSPLHF.

In this sample, this clonotype turned up many times. V and J are TRBV10-3 and TRBJ2-3; D remains ambiguous. The CDR3 sequence is 11 residues long. Trimming removed 10 bases at V and 1 base at J, with 6 bases between. CDR1 and CDR2 from the germline V gene are ENHRY and SYGVKD. CDR3 in DNA: TGTGCCACCGGTGGCACAGATACGCAGTATTTT. It translates to CATGGTDTQYF.

This clonotype was observed many times. V is TRBV29-1 and J is TRBJ2-7, with D hard to call. V was clipped by 4 bases and J by 2 bases, with 6 bases between them. The CDR3 is made up of 11 amino acids. CDR1 and CDR2 (germline): SQVTM, ANQGSEA. DNA of the CDR3: TGCAGCGTTGGCGAAGCCTACGAGCAGTACTTC. It encodes CSVGEAYEQYF.

This clonotype was seen ten or more times. The chain couples TRBV6-9 to TRBJ1-5; a possible D gene is TRBD1 (5 bases). Per the germline V gene, CDR1 is MNHGY and CDR2 is SVAAGI. V lost 1 base and J 3 bases, leaving 10 bases between the germline ends. This CDR3 has 15 amino acids. The DNA for the CDR3 is TGTGCCAGCAGTTATTGGTGGGGCGCCAATCAGCCCCAGCATTTT. Encoded protein: CASSYWWGANQPQHF.

This clonotype showed up just a few times. The CDR3 region is CASSLELLSSYEQYF. CDR3 DNA sequence: TGTGCCAGCAGCTTAGAACTCCTTAGCTCCTACGAGCAGTACTTC. The chain carries TRBV7-8 and TRBJ2-7; D ambiguous. V shed 1 base and J shed 0 bases, with 10 bases lying between them. The germline V gene has CDR1 SGHVS and CDR2 FQNEAQ. The CDR3 contains 15 residues.

This clonotype was recorded at least ten times. One end of the junction does not line up with germline, which may come from a read error. The chain couples TRBV19 to TRBJ2-1; TRBD1 aligns across 9 bases. Germline V lookup: CDR1 LNHDA, CDR2 SQIVND (reference sequence). The CDR3 sequence is 18 residues long. In DNA form, the CDR3 reads TGTACCAGTAGCCCGGGACAGGGAGTTATCGGCCCCTACAATGAGCAGTTCTTC. Its translation is CTSSPGQGVIGPYNEQFF.

This clonotype was counted only a few times. J is TRBJ2-7 and V is TRBV29-1; TRBD1 agrees at 9 bases. The CDR3 is made up of 14 amino acids. With 3 bases clipped from V and 1 base from J, the junction kept 4 bases outside the gene matches. Germline CDR1 SQVTM, CDR2 ANQGSEA. The CDR3 is CSVEVGQGSYEQYF. CDR3 nucleotide sequence: TGCAGCGTTGAGGTGGGACAGGGTTCCTACGAGCAGTACTTC.

V is TRBV2 and J is TRBJ1-1; a possible D gene is TRBD1 (6 bases). Deletions cut 7 bases from V and 4 bases from J, with 10 bases between. The CDR3 is 12 amino acids. Germline V gene sequence: CDR1 SNHLY, CDR2 FYNNEI. The CDR3 bases are TGTGCCAGCACCTGGGGGGCCACTGAAGCTTTCTTT. Its protein product is CASTWGATEAFF. Full variable domain (outside the CDR3, taken from reference TRBV2 and TRBJ1-1): EPEVTQTPSHQVTQMGQEVILRCVPISNHLYFYWYRQILGQKVEFLVSFYNNEISEKSEIFDDQFSVERPDGSNFTLKIRSTKLEDSAMYFCASTWGATEAFFGQGTRLTVV.

This clonotype has ten or more counts. V gene TRBV5-1 combines with J gene TRBJ2-1, with 11 bases matching TRBD2. The CDR3 totals 15 residues. Germline V gene lookup returns CDR1 SGHRS and CDR2 YFSETQ. V lost 0 bases, J lost 7 bases, and 3 bases stayed unmatched. CDR3 DNA sequence: TGCGCCAGCAGCTTGGTGGGACTAGCGGAGAATGAGCAGTTCTTC. It specifies CASSLVGLAENEQFF.

This clonotype was counted at least ten times. The J gene is TRBJ1-2, the V gene TRBV20-1, with no clear D. V lost 6 bases and J lost 1, with 9 bases in between. The CDR3 length is 12 residues. Germline V gene sequence: CDR1 DFQATT, CDR2 SNEGSKA (reference sequence). The CDR3 sequence: CSAFGVNYGYTF. For the CDR3, the DNA is TGCAGTGCATTCGGAGTTAACTATGGCTACACCTTC.

At least ten counts were recorded for this clonotype. CDR3 nucleotide sequence: TGTGCCAGCAGTCTACTCCGGACTAGCGGGAGGCGGGTCGGGGAGCTGTTTTTT. This codes for CASSLLRTSGRRVGELFF. This rearrangement joins TRBV12-3 or TRBV12-4 to TRBJ2-2; 14 positions match TRBD2. J gave up 7 bases and V 5 bases, and 12 bases lay outside the gene matches. The CDR3 is 18 residues long.

This clonotype was observed many times. The chain is built from TRBV12-3 or TRBV12-4 and TRBJ2-1; D is unresolved. CDR3 size: 14 residues. Deletions cut 6 bases from V and 5 bases from J, with 14 bases between. CDR3 loop: CASSKTTVHNEQFF. The CDR3 DNA sequence: TGTGCCAGCAGCAAAACCACCGTACACAATGAGCAGTTCTTC.

This clonotype was observed many times. In DNA form, the CDR3 reads TGTGCCAGCAGACACACTGAAGCTTTCTTT. Translating it yields CASRHTEAFF. This sequence joins TRBV28 and TRBJ1-1; no clear D gene. CDR1 is MDHEN, CDR2 SYDVKM, per germline. Trimming pared 6 bases from V and 3 bases from J, leaving 2 bases between. The CDR3 has 10 residues.

This clonotype was detected ten times or more. This rearrangement joins TRBV24-1 to TRBJ2-2; D is perhaps TRBD2 (5 bases). There are 11 residues in the CDR3. V lost 7 bases, J lost 7 bases, and 6 bases lay in between. Germline values: CDR1 KGHDR, CDR2 SFDVKD. The CDR3 DNA reads TGTGCCACCAGGGCGGGCGGGGAGCTGTTTTTT. Amino acids: CATRAGGELFF.

This clonotype was seen a handful of times. The conserved phenylalanine or tryptophan is not found at the CDR3 terminus, so this likely reflects a read error. The chain employs TRBV19 and TRBJ2-2, with TRBD2 matching 13 bases. The CDR3 runs 16 residues. The V gene end was trimmed by 3 bases and the J gene end by 8 bases; junction bases not matched to a gene: 6. The germline CDR1 and CDR2 sequences are LNHDA and SQIVND (reference sequence). The CDR3 protein is CASSIGTSGIPGELFL. CDR3 nucleotides: TGTGCCAGTAGTATTGGGACTAGCGGGATACCGGGGGAGCTGTTTCTT.

This clonotype was seen ten or more times. J is TRBJ2-1 and V is TRBV6-5; TRBD2 might be the D (5 bases). There are 17 residues in the CDR3. Trimming removed 4 bases at V and 6 bases at J, with 22 bases between. Germline V gene sequence: CDR1 MNHEY, CDR2 SVGAGI. In DNA, the CDR3 is TGTGCCAGCAGTTTTCCGAGGGCGGGTCGTGCTCGCAATGAGCAGTTCTTC. It specifies CASSFPRAGRARNEQFF.

The rearrangement links TRBV30 to TRBJ2-4; TRBD2 matches 7 bases. The germline V gene encodes CDR1 GTSNPN and CDR2 SVGIG (reference sequence). CDR3 size: 14 residues. Trimming removed 1 base from V and 6 bases from J; junction bases left unmatched: 6. CDR3 region: CAWSGGGDPNIQYF. The CDR3 region has the DNA TGTGCCTGGAGTGGGGGGGGAGACCCAAACATTCAGTACTTC.

The rearrangement links TRBV10-3 to TRBJ2-2, with D possibly TRBD2 on 5 matching bases. Germline CDR1 reads ENHRY; CDR2 reads SYGVKD. This CDR3 is 13 amino acids long. V was pared by 7 bases and J by 3 bases, with 9 bases between. DNA of the CDR3: TGTGCCATCACTCCGGACTACACCGGGGAGCTGTTTTTT. It specifies CAITPDYTGELFF.

This clonotype was counted many times. J is TRBJ1-1 and V is TRBV28; D might be TRBD1 (5 bases). V was cut by 3 bases and J by 8 bases, with 7 bases left in between. The CDR3 extends over 11 amino acids. CDR1 and CDR2 from the germline V gene are MDHEN and SYDVKM. The CDR3, as DNA: TGTGCCAGCAGTTTGGGGCAGGAAGCTTTCTTT. Translated, it gives CASSLGQEAFF.

This clonotype was observed at least ten times. The genes are TRBV3-1 and TRBJ1-5, with TRBD1 matching over 7 bases. Germline values: CDR1 LGHDT, CDR2 YNNKEL (reference sequence). J gave up 5 bases and V 5 bases, and 9 bases lay outside the gene matches. The CDR3 length is 15 residues. CDR3 DNA sequence: TGTGCCAGCAGCGAATCGACAGGGCATTATCAGCCCCAGCATTTT. Amino acids: CASSESTGHYQPQHF.

This clonotype appeared many times. The genes are TRBV5-8 and TRBJ2-7, with 7 nucleotides matching TRBD2. Germline trimming cut 0 bases from V and 1 base from J; bases unmatched to any gene: 7. This CDR3 spans 16 amino acids. Per the germline V gene, CDR1 is SGHTS and CDR2 is YDEGEE. CDR3 DNA sequence: TGTGCCAGCAGCTTGGGGTTCTGGACTAGATCCTACGAGCAGTACTTC. Translation: CASSLGFWTRSYEQYF.

Ten or more counts support this clonotype. The chain uses TRBV5-8 and TRBJ2-1; 10 bases fit TRBD2. The trim removed 4 bases at V and 8 bases at J, leaving 6 bases unmatched. The CDR3 totals 14 residues. The V gene's germline CDR1 is SGHTS and CDR2 YDEGEE. CDR3 region: CASSPSGRVDEQFF. The CDR3 DNA is TGTGCCAGCAGCCCGAGCGGGAGGGTAGATGAGCAGTTCTTC.

The sample holds a few counts of this clonotype. The chain employs TRBV10-2 and TRBJ1-3; D is perhaps TRBD1 (6 bases). Germline V gives CDR1 WSHSY, CDR2 SAAADI. V lost 0 bases and J lost 6, with 9 bases in between. The CDR3 contains 14 residues. CDR3 in DNA: TGCGCCAGCAGTGAGTCAGGGACAACAAACACCATATATTTT. Protein product: CASSESGTTNTIYF.

This clonotype was recorded many times. The J gene is TRBJ2-1, the V gene TRBV3-1, with D unresolved. Deletions cut 3 bases from V and 8 bases from J, with 14 bases between. CDR1 LGHDT and CDR2 YNNKEL come from the germline V gene (reference sequence). The CDR3 is 14 amino acids. The CDR3 protein is CASSHFTEVYEQFF. CDR3 coding DNA: TGTGCCAGCAGCCATTTCACCGAAGTATATGAGCAGTTCTTC.

At least ten counts were recorded for this clonotype. The V gene is TRBV3-1, the J gene TRBJ2-1; 10 bases fit TRBD2. The CDR3 loop spans 16 amino acids. Germline loops: CDR1 LGHDT, CDR2 YNNKEL (reference sequence). Trimming took 3 bases from V and 8 from J; bases not matched to a gene: 10. The CDR3 DNA reads TGTGCCAGCAGCCATCCAGCGGGAGGGAAACCGGATGAGCAGTTCTTC. It is translated as CASSHPAGGKPDEQFF.

This clonotype has a count of ten or more. V is TRBV30 and J is TRBJ2-7, with D tentatively TRBD2 (5 bases). The CDR3 is made up of 14 amino acids. Looked up from germline, CDR1 is GTSNPN and CDR2 is SVGIG (reference sequence). Between the trimmed V and J ends, which lost 2 bases and 3 bases, there was a span of 14 bases. CDR3 DNA: TGTGCCTGGAGTTTCCCACAGCGGTACTACGAGCAGTACTTC. Residues: CAWSFPQRYYEQYF.